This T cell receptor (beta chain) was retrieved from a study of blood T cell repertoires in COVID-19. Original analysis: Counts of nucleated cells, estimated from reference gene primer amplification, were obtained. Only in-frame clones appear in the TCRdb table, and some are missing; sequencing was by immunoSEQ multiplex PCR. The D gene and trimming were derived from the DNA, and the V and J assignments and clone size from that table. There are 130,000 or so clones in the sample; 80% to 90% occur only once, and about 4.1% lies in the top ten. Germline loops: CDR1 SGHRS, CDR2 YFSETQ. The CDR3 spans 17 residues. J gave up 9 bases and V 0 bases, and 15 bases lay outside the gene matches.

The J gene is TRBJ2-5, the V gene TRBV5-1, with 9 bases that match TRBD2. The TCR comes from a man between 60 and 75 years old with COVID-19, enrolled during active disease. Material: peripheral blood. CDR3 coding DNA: TGCGCCAGCAGCTTGGGCTCTAGCGGGGTCCCAAGAGAAGCCCAGTACTTC. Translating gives CASSLGSSGVPREAQYF.